This T cell receptor (beta chain) emerged from a study of blood T cell repertoires in COVID-19. Study-level background: PBMCs, B-cell-depleted T cells, or T cells provided the cDNA or gDNA that made up the material.

As processed by the authors: Estimates of nucleated cell counts were drawn from the amplification of reference gene primers. Using immunoSEQ multiplex PCR, the repertoire was profiled, and TCRdb retains in-frame clones only, with some absent. V and J calls plus clone size are reproduced from that table; the DNA served to infer D and trimming. The data show 200,000 to 250,000 clones, with around 81% seen just once and 7.2% held by the top ten. The V gene end was trimmed by 3 bases and the J gene end by 7 bases; junction bases not matched to a gene: 5. The CDR3 extends over 13 amino acids. The germline CDR1 and CDR2 sequences are LNHDA and SQIVND (reference sequence).

The sample was peripheral blood. V is TRBV19 and J is TRBJ2-7; 8 bases map to TRBD1. The TCR was taken from a woman between 70 and 85 years old with acute or convalescent COVID-19. The CDR3 loop is CASSIAGTGEQYF. CDR3 sequence (DNA): TGTGCCAGTAGTATCGCCGGGACAGGAGAGCAGTACTTC.